Following are 9 T cell receptor beta chains from one sample sequenced in a study of shared clonotypes between healthy human individuals. TCRdb keeps only in-frame clones here, not all; method: immunoSEQ multiplex PCR. The sample lists 450,000 to 500,000 clones, roughly 78% occurring once. The sample comprised PBMCs. All receptors come from a middle-aged woman in good health. Some clones in this sample may be carry-over from other donors' samples.

DNA of the CDR3: TGCGCCAGCAGCCAGCAACCGGGACTCCCCTCTAGAGAGCAGTACTTC. Amino acid sequence: CASSQQPGLPSREQYF. The chain uses TRBV4-1 and TRBJ2-7; the D gene is possibly TRBD2 (6 bases). CDR3 length: 16 residues. Looked up from germline, CDR1 is MGHRA and CDR2 is YSYEKL. V shed 3 bases and J shed 7 bases, with 22 bases lying between them.

The chain links TRBV19 to TRBJ1-1; 7 nucleotides match TRBD1. Germline values: CDR1 LNHDA, CDR2 SQIVND (reference sequence). This CDR3 has 14 residues. V lost 6 bases to trimming and J lost 1 base; unmatched junction nucleotides: 5. The CDR3 coding sequence is TGTGCCAGTAGCCGGAGGGACAGGAACACTGAAGCTTTCTTT. Amino acids: CASSRRDRNTEAFF.

The gene calls are TRBV10-2 and TRBJ2-7; D remains ambiguous. V lost 3 bases and J 0 bases, leaving 12 bases between the germline ends. This CDR3 has 15 amino acids. CDR1 is WSHSY, CDR2 SAAADI, per germline. As DNA, the CDR3 is TGCGCCAGCAGTGAAGAGGCAATGCCCTCCTACGAGCAGTACTTC. It codes for CASSEEAMPSYEQYF.

CDR3 in DNA: TGTGCCAGCAGCGGACCTTCAGGGCAAGATGGCTACACCTTC. Its protein is CASSGPSGQDGYTF. The chain uses TRBV5-6 and TRBJ1-2, with D possibly TRBD1 on 5 matching bases. The germline CDR1 and CDR2 sequences are SGHDT and YYEEEE. V lost 4 bases and J 6 bases, leaving 16 bases between the germline ends. The CDR3 is made up of 14 amino acids.

The chain has TRBV5-1 and TRBJ2-5, with 9 nucleotides matching TRBD2. The length of the CDR3 is 15 residues. V lost 4 bases to trimming and J lost 1 base; unmatched junction nucleotides: 5. Germline V gene sequence: CDR1 SGHRS, CDR2 YFSETQ. CDR3 bases: TGCGCCAGCAGCCCTAGCGGGGACCTCCAAGAGACCCAGTACTTC. Its protein is CASSPSGDLQETQYF. Variable domain in full (rest from reference TRBV5-1 and TRBJ2-5): KAGVTQTPRYLIKTRGQQVTLSCSPISGHRSVSWYQQTPGQGLQFLFEYFSETQRNKGNFPGRFSGRQFSNSRSEMNVSTLELGDSALYLCASSPSGDLQETQYFGPGTRLLVL.

This clone appeared a single time. The J gene is TRBJ1-1, the V gene TRBV19; D perhaps matches TRBD1 (5 bases). This CDR3 is 13 amino acids long. Trimming cost V 3 bases and J 6 bases, with 11 bases left between them. From germline, CDR1 is LNHDA and CDR2 SQIVND (reference sequence). The CDR3 sequence is CASSIAGIPEAFF. In DNA, the CDR3 is TGTGCCAGTAGTATCGCAGGGATCCCTGAAGCTTTCTTT.

The chain joins TRBV2 to TRBJ2-1, with 8 bases fitting TRBD2. J was trimmed by 7 bases and V by 5 bases; bases with no gene match: 10. This CDR3 region has 15 residues. The germline gives CDR1 SNHLY, CDR2 FYNNEI. The CDR3 loop reads CASSPRAGGWNEQFF. CDR3 bases: TGTGCCAGCAGTCCTAGGGCGGGAGGTTGGAATGAGCAGTTCTTC. The whole variable domain, filled in from reference TRBV2 and TRBJ2-1, reads EPEVTQTPSHQVTQMGQEVILRCVPISNHLYFYWYRQILGQKVEFLVSFYNNEISEKSEIFDDQFSVERPDGSNFTLKIRSTKLEDSAMYFCASSPRAGGWNEQFFGPGTRLTVL.

The rearrangement links TRBV5-4 to TRBJ2-5, with no clear D. The CDR3 is made up of 13 amino acids. Trimming removed 4 bases at V and 8 bases at J, with 15 bases between. In germline, CDR1 is SGHNT, CDR2 YYREEE (reference sequence). This CDR3 reads CASSPGSTETQYF. CDR3 nucleotides: TGTGCCAGCAGCCCCGGGTCTACAGAAACCCAGTACTTC.

This clone was recorded many times. CDR3 in amino acids: CASSAPRGPPEAFF. CDR3 bases: TGTGCCAGCAGTGCCCCTCGGGGGCCCCCTGAAGCTTTCTTT. The V gene is TRBV6-4, the J gene TRBJ1-1, with a tentative D call TRBD1 (6 bases). CDR3 size: 14 residues. Trimming pared 4 bases from V and 6 bases from J, leaving 15 bases between. Germline values: CDR1 MRHNA, CDR2 SNTAGT.